This T cell receptor beta chain was identified in a study of Ad26.COV2.S vaccination and SARS-CoV-2 variants. Study-wide context: Administration of Ad26.COV2.S was intramuscular, either once or twice 56 days apart. General observations from the study: Similar non-spike TCR breadth was seen in vaccine and placebo recipients.

Sequencing was performed with immunoSEQ multiplex PCR; in TCRdb, only in-frame clones are kept and a portion is missing. The sample has 300,000 to 400,000 clones, 75% to 90% seen once. In germline, CDR1 is SGHNT, CDR2 YENEEA. This CDR3 is 16 amino acids long. Trimming at V came to 8 bases and at J to 1 base, leaving 8 bases not matched to a gene. Documented treatment: some 20 received Ad26.COV2.S at low or high dose, single or two shots; several received placebo; per-sample allocation not given. The investigators took samples on day 63 after the first vaccine or placebo injection. Boston supplied an adult donor aged 18-55 years. Remarks on this clone: No antigen is known for it.

This sequence was found in a person aged 18-65 years who received the Ad26.COV2.S COVID-19 vaccine or a placebo. The gene calls are TRBV11-3 and TRBJ1-1; 12 nucleotides line up with TRBD1. Sequenced material: peripheral blood, taken in a trial of Ad26.COV2.S vaccine versus placebo. CDR3 residues: CASRDRGQGTNTEAFF. As DNA, the CDR3 is TGTGCCAGCCGGGACAGGGGGCAAGGAACGAACACTGAAGCTTTCTTT. Looking up the rest from reference TRBV11-3 and TRBJ1-1 gives the full variable domain: EAGVVQSPRYKIIEKKQPVAFWCNPISGHNTLYWYLQNLGQGPELLIRYENEEAVDDSQLPKDRFSAERLKGVDSTLKIQPAELGDSAVYLCASRDRGQGTNTEAFFGQGTRLTVV.